The 12 T cell receptor beta chains listed next were all sequenced from one sample in a study of cytomegalovirus exposure and HLA in healthy donors (TCRdb year 2017). Library preparation employed the immunoSEQ multiplex PCR assay. The source is immuneACCESS, and TCRdb retained only in-frame sequences with V and J called. Part of the clones is not carried over; for the studies checked, unresolved V genes explain less than half of this, and the remainder is unexplained. In this sample the table shows more than 250,000 clones, around 90% of which occur a single time. Clones ranked in the top ten supply roughly 1.2% of the sample. The material sequenced was PBMCs. The source is a woman aged 25 to 39 in good health and CMV-seropositive.

The chain links TRBV5-4 to TRBJ1-2, with D possibly matching TRBD1 (5 bases). Germline loops: CDR1 SGHNT, CDR2 YYREEE (reference sequence). V was cut by 4 bases and J by 4 bases, with 17 bases left in between. This CDR3 has 15 amino acids. CDR3 DNA: TGTGCCAGCAGCACGAGGGGATCGGGAAGCTATGGCTACACCTTC. It codes for CASSTRGSGSYGYTF.

The V and J genes are TRBV29-1 and TRBJ2-1; D not certain. The germline V gene has CDR1 SQVTM and CDR2 ANQGSEA. V lost 0 bases and J lost 13, with 13 bases in between. The CDR3 extends over 12 amino acids. CDR3 nucleotides: TGCAGCGTTGAAGATTTCGGGCCGGTACAGTTCTTC. The encoded protein is CSVEDFGPVQFF.

In DNA form, the CDR3 reads TGCGCCAGCAGCCAGGATACGGGTCAGCCCCAGCATTTT. This sequence encodes CASSQDTGQPQHF. The rearrangement links TRBV4-1 to TRBJ1-5; D gene uncertain. The CDR3 extends over 13 amino acids. V was shortened by 3 bases and J by 6 bases, with 9 bases between the two germline ends. The germline V gene has CDR1 MGHRA and CDR2 YSYEKL.

In this sample, this clone turned up a few times. This sequence joins TRBV19 and TRBJ1-5; 10 nucleotides line up with TRBD1. In germline, CDR1 is LNHDA, CDR2 SQIVND (reference sequence). V gave up 4 bases and J gave up 1 base; unmatched junction bases: 4. This CDR3 region has 16 residues. CDR3 sequence reads: CASSNGQGESNQPQHF. The DNA for the CDR3 is TGTGCCAGTAGTAACGGACAGGGGGAGAGCAATCAGCCCCAGCATTTT.

The chain uses TRBV9 and TRBJ1-2, with D uncertain. CDR3 size: 17 residues. Germline assignment: CDR1 SGDLS and CDR2 YYNGEE. Trimming removed 2 bases from V and 0 bases from J, with 17 bases in between. The CDR3 loop reads CASSVRQVGTANYGYTF. The CDR3 coding sequence is TGTGCCAGCAGCGTGAGACAAGTTGGAACTGCTAACTATGGCTACACCTTC.

The rearrangement uses TRBV4-3 and TRBJ2-7, with D tentatively TRBD1 or TRBD2 (6 bases each). The CDR3 spans 15 residues. V lost 0 bases to trimming and J lost 1 base, with 10 bases between them. Germline CDR1 LGHNA, CDR2 YSLEER. DNA of the CDR3: TGCGCCAGCAGCCAAGAGGGGGGCGGATCCTACGAGCAGTACTTC. Encoded protein: CASSQEGGGSYEQYF.

CDR3 DNA: TGCGCCAGCAGCCAAGGCAAAGCGACAGGGAGCCACGAGCAGTACTTC. Amino acid sequence: CASSQGKATGSHEQYF. V and J are TRBV4-3 and TRBJ2-7, with 7 bases identical to TRBD1. In germline, CDR1 is LGHNA, CDR2 YSLEER. With V trimmed by 1 base and J by 5 bases, 11 bases remained unmatched. The CDR3 is 16 amino acids.

The chain recombines TRBV6-5 with TRBJ2-2; D gene ambiguous. In germline, CDR1 is MNHEY, CDR2 SVGAGI. Deletions cut 2 bases from V and 5 bases from J, with 9 bases between. The CDR3 consists of 14 residues. This CDR3 reads CASSYVTPTGELFF. The CDR3 DNA reads as TGTGCCAGCAGTTACGTGACACCTACCGGGGAGCTGTTTTTT.

The chain couples TRBV6-6 to TRBJ2-5; D uncertain. With 1 base removed from V and 1 base from J, the gap between germline ends came to 4 bases. The germline CDR1 and CDR2 sequences are MNHNY and SVGAGI (reference sequence). This CDR3 is 13 amino acids long. Written as DNA, the CDR3 is TGTGCCAGCAGTTACTTAGTCCAAGAGACCCAGTACTTC. This gives the protein CASSYLVQETQYF.

This chain uses TRBV29-1 with TRBJ1-4; D possibly corresponds to TRBD1 (5 bases). V was pared by 1 base and J by 0 bases, with 12 bases between. Germline assignment: CDR1 SQVTM and CDR2 ANQGSEA. This CDR3 spans 16 amino acids. The DNA for the CDR3 is TGCAGCGTTGAAGCGGGGCCAGCAGCAACTAATGAAAAACTGTTTTTT. This gives the protein CSVEAGPAATNEKLFF.

This clone has only one observation. The chain recombines TRBV18 with TRBJ2-5; 16 bases map to TRBD2. CDR1 and CDR2 from the germline V gene are KGHSH and LQKENI. This CDR3 region has 17 residues. The V segment lost 0 bases and the J segment 6 bases; nucleotides outside the gene matches: 4. The CDR3 spells CASSPPGLAGGPKTQYF. CDR3 in DNA: TGTGCCAGCTCACCACCGGGACTAGCGGGAGGGCCGAAGACCCAGTACTTC. Combining the CDR3 with reference TRBV18 and TRBJ2-5 gives the whole variable domain NAGVMQNPRHLVRRRGQEARLRCSPMKGHSHVYWYRQLPEEGLKFMVYLQKENIIDESGMPKERFSAEFPKEGPSILRIQQVVRGDSAAYFCASSPPGLAGGPKTQYFGPGTRLLVL.

This rearrangement joins TRBV7-9 to TRBJ1-5, with TRBD1 as a possible D gene (6 bases). Germline loops: CDR1 SEHNR, CDR2 FQNEAQ (reference sequence). V lost 4 bases, J lost 5 bases, and 15 bases lay in between. This CDR3 contains 15 residues. The CDR3 reads CASSSSGQRDQPQHF. CDR3 DNA: TGTGCCAGCAGCTCATCTGGACAGCGGGATCAGCCCCAGCATTTT.